A single sample is the source of the 3 T cell receptor beta chains below, sequenced in a study of blood T cells in healthy people across ages. Together with a sample-barcoded 5' primer, a J-beta primer mix was included in a second PCR lasting roughly 6 to 12 cycles. TCRdb independently ran MiXCR on the 5' RACE reads; one entry per CDR3 protein. Of over a million distinct CDR3 sequences listed, approximately 39% were seen once; the top ten hold less than 5%. Sample: blood. These receptors all stem from a woman under 30 in good health.

V and J are TRBV7-9 and TRBJ2-3, with 8 bases fitting TRBD2. The length of the CDR3 is 15 residues. The germline gives CDR1 SEHNR, CDR2 FQNEAQ (reference sequence). V lost 5 bases and J lost 4; bases outside the gene matches: 8. The CDR3 nucleotides read TGTGCCAGCAGCCCATGGCGGGGGGTTCCAGATACGCAGTATTTT. Protein product: CASSPWRGVPDTQYF.

The chain has TRBV7-2 and TRBJ2-7; TRBD2 agrees at 7 bases. The germline CDR1 and CDR2 sequences are SGHTA and FQGNSA. With V trimmed by 1 base and J by 4 bases, 10 bases remained unmatched. The CDR3 is made up of 16 amino acids. The CDR3 coding sequence is TGTGCCAGCAGCTTAGGGGCGGGAGTCCTTCCATACGAGCAGTACTTC. It yields the protein CASSLGAGVLPYEQYF.

In its sample, this clonotype was seen a few times. The chain uses TRBV2 and TRBJ1-2; perhaps TRBD1 as D (6 bases). The length of the CDR3 is 13 residues. CDR1 SNHLY and CDR2 FYNNEI come from the germline V gene. Trimming removed 4 bases from V and 4 bases from J, with 10 bases in between. The CDR3 DNA follows: TGTGCCAGCAGTGTGGACAGACGCTATGGCTACACCTTC. As protein: CASSVDRRYGYTF.